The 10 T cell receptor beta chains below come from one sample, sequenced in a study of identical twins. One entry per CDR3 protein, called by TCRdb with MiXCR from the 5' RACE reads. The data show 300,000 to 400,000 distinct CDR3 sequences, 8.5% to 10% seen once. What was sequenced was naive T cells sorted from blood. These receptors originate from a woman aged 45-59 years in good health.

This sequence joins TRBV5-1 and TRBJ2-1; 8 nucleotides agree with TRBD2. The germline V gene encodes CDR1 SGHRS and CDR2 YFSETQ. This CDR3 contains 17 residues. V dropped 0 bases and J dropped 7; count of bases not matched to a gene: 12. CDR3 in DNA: TGCGCCAGCAGCTTGGAAGGAGCGGGAGCATCAAGGAATGAGCAGTTCTTC. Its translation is CASSLEGAGASRNEQFF.

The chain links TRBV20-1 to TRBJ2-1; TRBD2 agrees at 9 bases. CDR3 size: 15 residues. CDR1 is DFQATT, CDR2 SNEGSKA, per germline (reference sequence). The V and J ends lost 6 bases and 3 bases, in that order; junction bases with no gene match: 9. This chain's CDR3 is CSAGLAGDFYNEQFF. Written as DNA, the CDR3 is TGCAGTGCGGGGTTAGCGGGAGACTTCTACAATGAGCAGTTCTTC.

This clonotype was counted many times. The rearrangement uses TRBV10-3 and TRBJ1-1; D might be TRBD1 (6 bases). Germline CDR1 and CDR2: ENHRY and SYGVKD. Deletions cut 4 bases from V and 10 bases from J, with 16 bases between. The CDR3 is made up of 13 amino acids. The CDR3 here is CAISGGGPGGAFF. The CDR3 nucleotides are TGTGCCATCAGTGGGGGGGGCCCAGGTGGAGCTTTCTTT.

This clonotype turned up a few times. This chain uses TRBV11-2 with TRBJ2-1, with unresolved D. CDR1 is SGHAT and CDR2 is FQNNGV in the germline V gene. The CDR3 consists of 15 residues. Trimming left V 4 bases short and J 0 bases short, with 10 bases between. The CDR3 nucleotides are TGTGCCAGCAGCTCAAGTCCCAGCTCCTACAATGAGCAGTTCTTC. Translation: CASSSSPSSYNEQFF.

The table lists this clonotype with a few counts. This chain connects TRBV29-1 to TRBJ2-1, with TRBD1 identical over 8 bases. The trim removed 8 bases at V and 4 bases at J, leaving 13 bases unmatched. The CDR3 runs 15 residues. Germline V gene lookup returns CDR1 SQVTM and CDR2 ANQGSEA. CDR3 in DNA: TGCAGCTACCGAACCGGGACAGGAGCTTACAATGAGCAGTTCTTC. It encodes CSYRTGTGAYNEQFF.

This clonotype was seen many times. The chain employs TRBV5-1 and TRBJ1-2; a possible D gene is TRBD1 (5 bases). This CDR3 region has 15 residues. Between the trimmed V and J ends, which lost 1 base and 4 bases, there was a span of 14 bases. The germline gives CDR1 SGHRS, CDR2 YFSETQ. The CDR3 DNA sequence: TGCGCCAGCAGCTTGACGGGGACGACCGGCTATGGCTACACCTTC. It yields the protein CASSLTGTTGYGYTF.

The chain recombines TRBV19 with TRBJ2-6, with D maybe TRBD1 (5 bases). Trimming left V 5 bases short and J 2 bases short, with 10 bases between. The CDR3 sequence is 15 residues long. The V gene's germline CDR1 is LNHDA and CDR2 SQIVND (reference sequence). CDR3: CASSGPGTGANVLTF. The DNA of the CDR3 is TGTGCCAGTAGTGGACCAGGGACTGGGGCCAACGTCCTGACTTTC.

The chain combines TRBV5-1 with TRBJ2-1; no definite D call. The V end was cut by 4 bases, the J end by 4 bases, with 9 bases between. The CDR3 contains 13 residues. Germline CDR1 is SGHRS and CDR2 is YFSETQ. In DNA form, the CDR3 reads TGCGCCAGCAGCATCGGCGAGTACAATGAGCAGTTCTTC. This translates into CASSIGEYNEQFF. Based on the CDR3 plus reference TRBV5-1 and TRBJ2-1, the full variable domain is KAGVTQTPRYLIKTRGQQVTLSCSPISGHRSVSWYQQTPGQGLQFLFEYFSETQRNKGNFPGRFSGRQFSNSRSEMNVSTLELGDSALYLCASSIGEYNEQFFGPGTRLTVL.

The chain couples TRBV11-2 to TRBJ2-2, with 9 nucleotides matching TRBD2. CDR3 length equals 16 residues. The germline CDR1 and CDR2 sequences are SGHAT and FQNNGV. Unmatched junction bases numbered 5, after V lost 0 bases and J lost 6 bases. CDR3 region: CASSLEIAGVAGELFF. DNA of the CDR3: TGTGCCAGCAGCTTAGAGATAGCGGGAGTCGCCGGGGAGCTGTTTTTT.

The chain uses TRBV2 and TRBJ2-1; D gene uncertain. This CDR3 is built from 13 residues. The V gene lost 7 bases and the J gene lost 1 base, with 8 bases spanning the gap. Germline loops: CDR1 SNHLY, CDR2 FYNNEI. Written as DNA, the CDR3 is TGTGCCAGCATTCTGGTATCCTACAATGAGCAGTTCTTC. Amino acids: CASILVSYNEQFF.